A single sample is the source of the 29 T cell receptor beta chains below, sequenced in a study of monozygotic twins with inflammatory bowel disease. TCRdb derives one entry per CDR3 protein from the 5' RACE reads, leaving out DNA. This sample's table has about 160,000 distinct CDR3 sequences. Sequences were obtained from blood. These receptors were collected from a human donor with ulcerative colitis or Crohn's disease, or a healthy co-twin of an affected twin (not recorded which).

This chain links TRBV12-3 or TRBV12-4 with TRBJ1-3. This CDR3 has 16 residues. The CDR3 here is CASRIPSDSSGNTIYF.

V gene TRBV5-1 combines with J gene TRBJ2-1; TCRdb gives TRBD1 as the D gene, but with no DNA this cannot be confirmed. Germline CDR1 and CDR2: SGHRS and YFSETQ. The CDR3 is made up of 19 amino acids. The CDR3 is CASSSFRDRGQSSYNEQFF.

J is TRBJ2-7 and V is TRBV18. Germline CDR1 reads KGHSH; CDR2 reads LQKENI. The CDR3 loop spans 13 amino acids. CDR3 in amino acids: CASSPLDPYEQYF. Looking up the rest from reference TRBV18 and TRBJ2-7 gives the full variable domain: NAGVMQNPRHLVRRRGQEARLRCSPMKGHSHVYWYRQLPEEGLKFMVYLQKENIIDESGMPKERFSAEFPKEGPSILRIQQVVRGDSAAYFCASSPLDPYEQYFGPGTRLTVT.

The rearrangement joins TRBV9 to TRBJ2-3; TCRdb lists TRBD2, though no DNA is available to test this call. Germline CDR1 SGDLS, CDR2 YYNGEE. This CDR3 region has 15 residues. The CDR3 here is CASSGMMGRPDTQYF.

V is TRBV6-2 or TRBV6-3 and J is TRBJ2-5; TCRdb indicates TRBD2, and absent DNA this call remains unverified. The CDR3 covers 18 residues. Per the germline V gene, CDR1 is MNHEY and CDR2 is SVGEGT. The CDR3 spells CASSYSMGLAGVEETQYF.

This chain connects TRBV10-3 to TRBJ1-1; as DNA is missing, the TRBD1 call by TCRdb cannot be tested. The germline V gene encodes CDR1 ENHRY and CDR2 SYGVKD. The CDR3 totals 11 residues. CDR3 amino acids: CAARGNTEAFF.

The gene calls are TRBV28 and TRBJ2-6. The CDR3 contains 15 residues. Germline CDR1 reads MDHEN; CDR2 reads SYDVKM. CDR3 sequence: CASSFRHSGANVLTF.

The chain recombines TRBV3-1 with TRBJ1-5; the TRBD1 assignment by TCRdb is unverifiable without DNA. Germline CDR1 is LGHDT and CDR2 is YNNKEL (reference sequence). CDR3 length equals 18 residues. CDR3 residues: CASSPRPTGPHLTQPQHF. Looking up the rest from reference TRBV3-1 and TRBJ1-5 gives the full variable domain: DTAVSQTPKYLVTQMGNDKSIKCEQNLGHDTMYWYKQDSKKFLKIMFSYNNKELIINETVPNRFSPKSPDKAHLNLHINSLELGDSAVYFCASSPRPTGPHLTQPQHFGDGTRLSIL.

The CDR3 spells CASSRAGGRGNQPQHF. The chain joins TRBV28 to TRBJ1-5. Germline V CDR1 and CDR2: MDHEN, SYDVKM. The CDR3 sequence is 16 residues long.

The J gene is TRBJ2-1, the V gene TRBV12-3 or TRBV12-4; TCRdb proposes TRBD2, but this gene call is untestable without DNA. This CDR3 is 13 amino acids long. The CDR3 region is CASSLGGRNEQFF.

The CDR3 reads CASSQDKATPYEQYF. The J gene is TRBJ2-7, the V gene TRBV4-3. The length of the CDR3 is 15 residues. In germline, CDR1 is LGHNA, CDR2 YSLEER.

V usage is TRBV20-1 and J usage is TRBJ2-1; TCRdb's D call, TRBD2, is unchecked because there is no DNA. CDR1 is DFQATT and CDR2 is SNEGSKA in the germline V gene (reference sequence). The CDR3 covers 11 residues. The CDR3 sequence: CSAISSSEQFF.

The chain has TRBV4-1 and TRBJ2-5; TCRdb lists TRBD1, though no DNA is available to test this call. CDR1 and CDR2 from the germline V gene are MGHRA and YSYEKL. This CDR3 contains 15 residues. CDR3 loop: CASSHRDRERETQYF.

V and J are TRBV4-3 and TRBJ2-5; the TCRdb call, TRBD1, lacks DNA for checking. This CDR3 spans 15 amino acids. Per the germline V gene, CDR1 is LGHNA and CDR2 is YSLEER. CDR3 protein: CASSHFSTGGETQYF.

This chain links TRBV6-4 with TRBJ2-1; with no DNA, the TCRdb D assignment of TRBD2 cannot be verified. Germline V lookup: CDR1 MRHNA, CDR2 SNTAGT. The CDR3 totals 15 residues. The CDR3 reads CASSDSGTSYNEQFF.

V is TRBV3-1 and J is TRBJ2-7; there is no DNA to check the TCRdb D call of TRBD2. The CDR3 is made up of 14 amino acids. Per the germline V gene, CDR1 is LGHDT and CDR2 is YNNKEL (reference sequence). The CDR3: CASSYALATYEQYF.

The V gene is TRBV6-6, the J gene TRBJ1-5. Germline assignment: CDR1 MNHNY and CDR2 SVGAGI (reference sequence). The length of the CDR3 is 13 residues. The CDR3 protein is CASSQRVYQPQHF.

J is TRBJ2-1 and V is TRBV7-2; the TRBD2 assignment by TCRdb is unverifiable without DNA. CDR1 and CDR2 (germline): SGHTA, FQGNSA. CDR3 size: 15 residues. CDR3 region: CASSLNGRETNEQFF.

CDR3 amino acids: CSVRQGLAKNIQYF. The rearrangement links TRBV29-1 to TRBJ2-4; TCRdb designates TRBD1, a call that cannot be tested without DNA. The CDR3 consists of 14 residues. Germline V gives CDR1 SQVTM, CDR2 ANQGSEA.

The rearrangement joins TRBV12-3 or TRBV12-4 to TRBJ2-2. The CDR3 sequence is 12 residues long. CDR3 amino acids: CASTETTGELFF.

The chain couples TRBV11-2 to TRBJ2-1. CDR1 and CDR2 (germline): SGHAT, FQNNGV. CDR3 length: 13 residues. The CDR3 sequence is CASSPVEYNEQFF.

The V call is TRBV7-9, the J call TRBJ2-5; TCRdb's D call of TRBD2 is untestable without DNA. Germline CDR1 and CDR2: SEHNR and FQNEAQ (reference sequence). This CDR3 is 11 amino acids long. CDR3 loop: CASSPGQGLQF.

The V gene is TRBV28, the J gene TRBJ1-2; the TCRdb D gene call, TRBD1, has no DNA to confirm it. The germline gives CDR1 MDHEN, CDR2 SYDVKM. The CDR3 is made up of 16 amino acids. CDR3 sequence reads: CASRHQGARDLYGYTF.

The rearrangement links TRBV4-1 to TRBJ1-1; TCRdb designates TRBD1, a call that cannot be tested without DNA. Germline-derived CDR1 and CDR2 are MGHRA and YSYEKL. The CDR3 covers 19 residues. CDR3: CASIPRHPAGPTKNTEAFF.

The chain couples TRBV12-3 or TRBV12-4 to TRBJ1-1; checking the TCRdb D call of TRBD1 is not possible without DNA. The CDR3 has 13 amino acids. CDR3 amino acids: CASSVRGWAEAFF.

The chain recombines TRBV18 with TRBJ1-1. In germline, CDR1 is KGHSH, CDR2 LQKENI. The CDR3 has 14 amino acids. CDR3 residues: CASSPPVGNTEAFF.

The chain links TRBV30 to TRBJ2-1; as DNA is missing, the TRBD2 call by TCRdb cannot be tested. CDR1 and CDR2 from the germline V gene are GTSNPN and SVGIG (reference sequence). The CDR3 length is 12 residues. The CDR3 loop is CAWSEPSAEQFF.

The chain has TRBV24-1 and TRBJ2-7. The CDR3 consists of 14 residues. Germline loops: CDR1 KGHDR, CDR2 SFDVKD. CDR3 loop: CATSDNDGSYEQYF.

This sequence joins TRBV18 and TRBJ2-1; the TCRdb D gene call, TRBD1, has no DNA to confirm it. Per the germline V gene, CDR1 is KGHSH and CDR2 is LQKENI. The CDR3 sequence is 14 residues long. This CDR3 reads CASIGTGGHNEQFF.